The rows below give T cell receptor beta chains drawn from one sample of a study of T cell responses to AZD1222 COVID-19 vaccine. Profiling relied on immunoSEQ multiplex PCR, and the TCRdb table lists in-frame clones only, not all of them. The table records approximately 150,000 clones, 85% to 90% of them present only once. The input for sequencing was peripheral blood, taken on day 0 of AZD1222 vaccination. These receptors came from an adult in good health. CDR3s include the opening cysteine and the closing phenylalanine or tryptophan. Each record gives: J gene, V gene, clone size, D gene, CDR3 protein, CDR3 DNA. D genes are given only for firm matches. Some rows mark clone size as missing; the rest say once, few, many or name a class of expanded clone.

j_gene: TRBJ1-1
v_gene: TRBV5-4
abundance: NA
d_gene: TRBD1
CDR3aa: CASSGDRGRVVTEAFF
CDR3nt: TGTGCCAGCAGCGGAGACAGGGGGCGAGTTGTTACTGAAGCTTTCTTT

j_gene: TRBJ1-5
v_gene: TRBV12-3/TRBV12-4
abundance: NA
d_gene: NA
CDR3aa: CASSLVRDQPQHF
CDR3nt: TGTGCCAGCAGTTTAGTACGAGATCAGCCCCAGCATTTT

j_gene: TRBJ2-1
v_gene: TRBV19
abundance: NA
d_gene: TRBD2
CDR3aa: CASSRQLAGDNEQFF
CDR3nt: TGTGCCAGTAGCCGCCAACTAGCGGGGGATAATGAGCAGTTCTTC

j_gene: TRBJ1-1
v_gene: TRBV5-1
abundance: NA
d_gene: NA
CDR3aa: CASMFGRNTEAFF
CDR3nt: TGCGCCAGCATGTTCGGCCGGAACACTGAAGCTTTCTTT

j_gene: TRBJ1-2
v_gene: TRBV7-8
abundance: NA
d_gene: NA
CDR3aa: CASSSWNRNYGYTF
CDR3nt: TGTGCCAGCAGCTCGTGGAACAGGAACTATGGCTACACCTTC

j_gene: TRBJ2-5
v_gene: TRBV12-5
abundance: NA
d_gene: TRBD2
CDR3aa: CASGLTGEGLETQYF
CDR3nt: TGTGCTAGTGGTTTGACGGGGGAGGGCCTGGAGACCCAGTACTTC

j_gene: TRBJ1-3
v_gene: TRBV6-1
abundance: NA
d_gene: NA
CDR3aa: CASSEGVNSGNTIYF
CDR3nt: TGTGCCAGCAGTGAGGGGGTTAACTCTGGAAACACCATATATTTT

j_gene: TRBJ1-1
v_gene: TRBV9
abundance: few
d_gene: TRBD1
CDR3aa: CASSVDLQGYTEAFF
CDR3nt: TGTGCCAGCAGCGTAGACTTACAGGGGTACACTGAAGCTTTCTTT

j_gene: TRBJ2-7
v_gene: TRBV6-5
abundance: NA
d_gene: TRBD1
CDR3aa: CASIGDRAYEQYF
CDR3nt: TGTGCCAGCATAGGGGACAGGGCCTACGAGCAGTACTTC

j_gene: TRBJ1-5
v_gene: TRBV15
abundance: NA
d_gene: TRBD1
CDR3aa: CATSKDRGGNQPQHF
CDR3nt: TGTGCCACCAGCAAGGACAGGGGAGGCAATCAGCCCCAGCATTTT

j_gene: TRBJ2-7
v_gene: TRBV25-1
abundance: once
d_gene: TRBD2
CDR3aa: CASSEHTPSGRIYEQYF
CDR3nt: TGTGCCAGCAGTGAACACACGCCTAGCGGGAGGATTTACGAGCAGTACTTC

j_gene: TRBJ1-1
v_gene: TRBV11-2
abundance: NA
d_gene: NA
CDR3aa: CASSIQGNTEAFF
CDR3nt: TGTGCCAGCTCGATCCAGGGGAACACTGAAGCTTTCTTT

j_gene: TRBJ2-3
v_gene: TRBV10-3
abundance: NA
d_gene: NA
CDR3aa: CAISEVGGAGDTQYF
CDR3nt: TGTGCCATCAGTGAGGTTGGAGGGGCAGGGGATACGCAGTATTTT

j_gene: TRBJ2-7
v_gene: TRBV5-1
abundance: NA
d_gene: TRBD1
CDR3aa: CASSLLDRATYEQYF
CDR3nt: TGCGCCAGCAGCCTACTCGACAGGGCTACCTACGAGCAGTACTTC

j_gene: TRBJ1-3
v_gene: TRBV18
abundance: NA
d_gene: NA
CDR3aa: CASSPRPGVGNTIYF
CDR3nt: TGTGCCAGCTCACCACGACCGGGAGTTGGAAACACCATATATTTT

j_gene: TRBJ1-2
v_gene: TRBV19
abundance: NA
d_gene: NA
CDR3aa: CASSIVEGSEGYTF
CDR3nt: TGTGCCAGTAGTATAGTGGAGGGGTCGGAAGGCTACACCTTC